This T cell receptor beta chain was observed in a study of blood T cell repertoires in COVID-19 (TCRdb year 2020). General notes on the study: Samples from collaborators originated in the United States, Italy and Spain and spanned both the acute and convalescent phases of COVID-19. The prospective study material was composed of cDNA or gDNA derived from T cells, B-cell-depleted T cells, or PBMCs. Subjects who had been exposed to COVID-19, were actively infected with it, or had recovered from it provided the deeply sampled blood TCRbeta repertoires that made up the dataset. The repertoires were released in a freely available public database meant as a resource for research on the immune response to SARS-CoV-2. The samples were drawn from two sources: the first 160 participants of the ongoing ImmuneRACE study, and 1,000 to 1,500 subjects contributed by 6 global collaborators. Nearly every sample came with metadata listing a de-identified subject ID, COVID-19 status, age in years and sex. Where available, HLA class I and class II types were obtained from metadata supplied by the sample provider rather than from assay-based typing. Study-level results and caveats: The quantity of clinical and demographic metadata differed by source and by participant and was supplied without curation.

According to the germline V gene, CDR1 reads SGHDT and CDR2 reads YYEEEE. Trimming at the junction amounts to 0 bases on V and 0 bases on J, and the germline ends lie 6 bases apart. Its CDR3 holds 14 amino acids, cysteine through phenylalanine. Just CDR3 DNA is preserved here, 42 bases in frame from base 1. A second Seattle source provided samples from volunteer blood donors who had recovered from COVID-19. Whole blood was collected in K2EDTA tubes by collaborating institutions according to the institutions' own protocols. For TCRbeta analysis, collaborators shipped samples as frozen whole blood, isolated PBMCs, or DNA extracted from either of those sample types. TCRbeta CDR3 regions were amplified from genomic DNA using the immunoSEQ Assay, a bias-controlled multiplex PCR. Regarding the original processing steps: The number of nucleated cells in each sample was estimated by amplification of reference gene primers within the assay. To quantify the absolute abundance of each unique TCRbeta CDR3 rearrangement, sequence reads were collapsed and filtered. For each sample, productive Simpson clonality was calculated by taking the square root of Simpson's diversity index across productive rearrangements. Not all clones reach the TCRdb copy of this immuneACCESS table, which keeps in-frame sequences only. Checked studies attribute under half of the gap to unresolved V genes and leave the rest unexplained. V, J and clone size reflect that table, while D and trimming were determined from the DNA. The sample has under 300,000 clones on record, roughly 91% of them singletons. The ten largest clonotypes hold 0.95% to 1% of the sample.

A word on this clone: Its recognized antigen is unknown. Base-call qualities are not available, and no considerably larger clone is one nucleotide away.

Rearrangement joined TRBV5-6 to TRBJ2-5, with no confident D gene call. The clonotype comes from a woman in her thirties or forties who had recovered from COVID-19. The sample comprised peripheral blood. The CDR3 sequence is CASSLGPHQETQYF. The sequenced DNA: TGTGCCAGCAGCTTGGGGCCCCACCAAGAGACCCAGTACTTC.